This T cell receptor (beta chain) was recorded in a study of monozygotic twins with inflammatory bowel disease (dated by TCRdb to the late 2010s). At the level of the whole study: A total of about 28 monozygotic twin pairs were included in the full study, comprising nine German pairs (four IBD-concordant, five IBD-discordant) and 19 IBD-discordant Danish pairs. The search for disease-associated traits relied mainly on comparing, within discordant pairs, IBD patients with their genetically identical healthy co-twins. Each individual had, on average, about 151 000 unique TCRalpha sequences and 181 000 unique TCRbeta sequences available for analysis. Overall results and qualifications from the work: Differing immunosuppressive treatments among patients may have added background noise and inter-individual variability to the repertoires. Compared with healthy twins, IBD patients had fewer clonotypes in common with other individuals, a difference most pronounced in patients showing signs of disease activity. No single strong signal or clonotype linked to IBD turned up in the results, so the idea that one exists was not supported. The analysis was unable to tell apart different T cell subtypes. IBD patients had lower TCRbeta repertoire diversity, measured by the inverse Simpson index, than their healthy co-twins. No difference in repertoire similarity was observed between concordant and discordant twins, possibly owing to limited statistical power.

CDR1 and CDR2 (KGHDR, SFDVKD) derive from the germline V gene. CDR3 length: 17 amino acids, cysteine to phenylalanine. No DNA is recorded. Turning to this clonotype: Its specific antigen is unknown.

A 2.5 ml peripheral blood sample was drawn into PAXgene tubes per donor and stored at -80°C. Total RNA was isolated from whole blood with the PAXgene blood miRNA kit on an automated QIAcube, without T cell sorting. Peripheral blood from monozygotic twin pairs concordant or discordant for inflammatory bowel disease was subjected to deep TCRalpha and TCRbeta repertoire profiling with unique molecular barcoding. Smoking habits were recorded for all twin pairs, and each individual was classified as a current, former or never smoker. Library generation was performed with 5' RACE. The input for every TCR library was roughly 3,300 ng of total RNA. For each sample, cDNA synthesis was carried out in eight separate reactions using SMARTScribe reverse transcriptase. During cDNA synthesis, template switching introduced unique molecular identifiers that contained a 6-nucleotide sample barcode. TCRalpha and TCRbeta cDNA was amplified in two nested PCRs of 16 and 9 cycles, and bead purification was carried out after each PCR. Before amplification, cDNA was treated with uracil DNA-glycosylase and purified using the QIAquick PCR purification kit. The second PCR was the step at which Illumina TruSeq-compatible adapters and sample-specific barcodes were added. Library quality and concentration were assessed using TapeStation and Qubit, and roughly 5.5 ng of each library was pooled. Pooled libraries were sequenced on an Illumina HiSeq2500 single-index Rapid Run with 2 x 100 bp reads and custom sequencing primers. Processing in the source paper ran as follows. MiGEC version 1.2.6 was used for UMI-based consensus assembly to correct PCR and sequencing errors. MiXCR version 2.1.1 handled V(D)J alignment, clonotype assembly and CDR3 extraction. Gene usage, clonotype sharing and MAIT/NKT TCR abundance were normalised by analysing the top 1000, 10 000 and 20 000 clonotypes per sample. Diversity was computed as the inverse Simpson index with the vegan R package after downsampling to 27 000 UMIs. Statistical testing used paired Mann-Whitney U tests on the discordant twin pairs and applied Benjamini-Hochberg correction for multiple testing. TCRdb reprocessed the reads; each CDR3 protein sequence makes one entry, and DNA is unavailable. TCRdb, not the authors, supplied the V and J calls. The record for this sample contains 300,000 to 400,000 distinct CDR3 sequences. The ten largest clonotypes hold over 2% of the sample.

Sequenced input: blood. Recombination connected TRBV24-1 to TRBJ2-1; TCRdb gives TRBD2 as the D gene, but with no DNA this cannot be confirmed. This receptor was obtained from a human donor with ulcerative colitis or Crohn's disease, or a healthy co-twin of an affected twin (not recorded which). The CDR3 protein sequence reads: CATSDTSPTSGGFEQFF.